This entry concerns a single T cell receptor (beta chain). The data belong to a study of memory CD4+ T cells and cytomegalovirus serostatus. In the authors' workflow: After removing out-of-frame reads, over 2 million distinct TCRbeta sequences remained. TCRdb keeps only in-frame clones here, not all; method: immunoSEQ multiplex PCR. The V and J calls and clone size come from that table; D and trimming were worked out from the DNA. Counted here are 50,000 to 70,000 clones, about three quarters occurring once; the ten biggest clones make up 2.6%. This CDR3 has 11 residues. From germline, CDR1 is WSHSY and CDR2 SAAADI. V lost 4 bases and J 13 bases, leaving 10 bases between the germline ends. The sort gate was single viable CD3+CD4+CD8-CD45RO+ cells for memory CD4+ T cells.

The source material was memory CD4+ T cells from blood. This chain connects TRBV10-2 to TRBJ1-4; the D is unclear. This clonotype was obtained from an adult in good health and CMV-seropositive. This CDR3 reads CASSGEGTLFF. The CDR3 nucleotides are TGCGCCAGCAGTGGTGAGGGAACACTGTTTTTT.